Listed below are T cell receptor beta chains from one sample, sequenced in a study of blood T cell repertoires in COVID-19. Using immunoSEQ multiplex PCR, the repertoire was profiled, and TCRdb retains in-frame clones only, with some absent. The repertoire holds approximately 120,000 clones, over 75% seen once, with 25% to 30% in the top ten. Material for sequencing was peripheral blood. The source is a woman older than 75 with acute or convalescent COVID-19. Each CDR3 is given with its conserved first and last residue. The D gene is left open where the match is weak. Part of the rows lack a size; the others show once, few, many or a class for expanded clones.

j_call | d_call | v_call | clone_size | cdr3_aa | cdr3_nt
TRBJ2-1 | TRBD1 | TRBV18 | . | CASSPGQGYSYNEQFF | TGTGCCAGCTCACCAGGACAGGGCTACTCCTACAATGAGCAGTTCTTC
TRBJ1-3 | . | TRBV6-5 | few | CASSYSVFSGNTIYF | TGTGCCAGCAGTTACAGCGTGTTCTCTGGAAACACCATATATTTT
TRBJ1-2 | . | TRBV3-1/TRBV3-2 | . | CASSQDLEAGSYGYTF | TGTGCCAGCAGCCAAGATTTGGAGGCCGGGAGCTATGGCTACACCTTC
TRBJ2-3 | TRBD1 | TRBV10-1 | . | CASSESTQAGGYKQFSTDTQYF | TGCGCCAGCAGTGAGTCGACTCAGGCAGGGGGCTATAAACAATTCTCCACAGATACGCAGTATTTT
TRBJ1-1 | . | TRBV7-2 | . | CASSPRRGDTEAFF | TGTGCCAGCAGCCCTCGGAGAGGTGACACTGAAGCTTTCTTT
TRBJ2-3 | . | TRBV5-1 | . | CASSLERGTQYF | TGCGCCAGCAGCTTGGAACGAGGTACGCAGTATTTT
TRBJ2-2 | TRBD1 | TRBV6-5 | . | CASSSQGATTGELFF | TGTGCCAGCAGCTCCCAGGGGGCGACCACCGGGGAGCTGTTTTTT
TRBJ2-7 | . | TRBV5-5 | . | CASNKGDLLSYEQYF | TGTGCCAGCAACAAGGGGGACCTTCTCTCCTACGAGCAGTACTTC
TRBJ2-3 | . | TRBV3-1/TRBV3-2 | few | CASSQAQGGFTDTQYF | TGTGCCAGCAGCCAAGCACAAGGGGGTTTCACAGATACGCAGTATTTT
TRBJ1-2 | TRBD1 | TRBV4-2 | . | CASSQDGTGGYGYTF | TGTGCCAGCAGCCAAGATGGGACAGGGGGTTATGGCTACACCTTC
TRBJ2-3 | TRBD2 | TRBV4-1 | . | CASSQLGLAGGRSFTDTQYF | TGCGCCAGCAGCCAATTGGGACTAGCGGGGGGGAGATCTTTCACAGATACGCAGTATTTT
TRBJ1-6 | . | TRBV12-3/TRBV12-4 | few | CASSFVNSPLHF | TGTGCCAGCAGTTTCGTTAATTCACCCCTCCACTTT
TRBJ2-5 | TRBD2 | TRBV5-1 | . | CASSHSREGETQYF | TGCGCCAGCAGCCACAGTCGGGAGGGGGAGACCCAGTACTTC
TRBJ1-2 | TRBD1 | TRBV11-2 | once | CASSNQGASGYTF | TGTGCCAGCAGCAACCAGGGGGCGAGCGGCTACACCTTC
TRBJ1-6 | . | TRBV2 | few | CASSAGARTSPLHF | TGTGCCAGCAGTGCAGGGGCGCGAACTTCACCCCTCCACTTT
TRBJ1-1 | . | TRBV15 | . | CATSRDPVWRRNTEAFF | TGTGCCACCAGCAGAGACCCGGTCTGGAGGAGGAACACTGAAGCTTTCTTT
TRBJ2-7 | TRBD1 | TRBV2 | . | CASSSLGQTYEQYF | TGTGCCAGCAGCTCCTTGGGACAGACGTACGAGCAGTACTTC
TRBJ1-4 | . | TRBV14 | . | CASSQLQGLEEKLFF | TGTGCCAGCAGCCAATTGCAGGGTCTAGAGGAAAAACTGTTTTTT
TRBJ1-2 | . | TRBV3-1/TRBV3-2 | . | CASSREGGYTF | TGTGCCAGCAGCCGGGAGGGCGGCTACACCTTC
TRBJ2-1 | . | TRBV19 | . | CASSIIESSYNEQFF | TGTGCCAGTAGTATCATAGAGAGCTCCTACAATGAGCAGTTCTTC
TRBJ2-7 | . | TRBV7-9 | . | CASSLTRNEQYF | TGTGCCAGCAGCTTAACGAGGAACGAGCAGTACTTC
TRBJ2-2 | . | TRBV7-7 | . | CASSFDRNTGELFF | TGTGCTAGCAGCTTTGACAGAAACACCGGGGAGCTGTTTTTT
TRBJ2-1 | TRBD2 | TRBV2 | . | CASSPRLAGGNEQFF | TGTGCCAGCAGCCCCCGACTAGCGGGGGGCAATGAGCAGTTCTTC
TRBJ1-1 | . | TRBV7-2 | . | CASSLRPKGSEAFF | TGTGCCAGCAGCTTAAGGCCCAAGGGGTCTGAAGCTTTCTTT
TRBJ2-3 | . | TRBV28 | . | CASSSLQGSTDTQYF | TGTGCCAGCAGTTCCCTACAGGGAAGCACAGATACGCAGTATTTT
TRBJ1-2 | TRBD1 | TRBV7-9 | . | CASSTGDSNYGYTF | TGTGCCAGCAGCACCGGGGACAGCAACTATGGCTACACCTTC
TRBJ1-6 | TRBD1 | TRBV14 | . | CASRQQGLANSPLHF | TGTGCCAGCAGACAACAGGGGTTGGCTAATTCACCCCTCCACTTT
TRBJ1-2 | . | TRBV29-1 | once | CSVLGGRYGYTF | TGCAGCGTTCTGGGGGGGCGTTATGGCTACACCTTC
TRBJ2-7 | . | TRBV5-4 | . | CASRSSRASSYEQYF | TGTGCCAGCAGGAGTTCGCGGGCATCCTCCTACGAGCAGTACTTC
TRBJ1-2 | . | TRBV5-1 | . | CASSLPGLIYGYTF | TGCGCCAGCAGCTTACCCGGACTGATCTATGGCTACACCTTC
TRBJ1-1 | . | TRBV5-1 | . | CASSLTGSNTEAFF | TGCGCCAGCAGCTTGACAGGGTCCAACACTGAAGCTTTCTTT
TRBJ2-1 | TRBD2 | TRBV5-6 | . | CASSSRGGGYNEQFF | TGTGCCAGCAGCTCCCGGGGGGGCGGCTACAATGAGCAGTTCTTC
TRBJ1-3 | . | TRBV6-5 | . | CASSYDATKGNTIYF | TGTGCCAGCAGTTACGACGCCACTAAGGGAAACACCATATATTTT
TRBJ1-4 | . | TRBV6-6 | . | CASSRFQYGGTNEKLFF | TGTGCCAGCAGTCGCTTTCAATACGGGGGAACTAATGAAAAACTGTTTTTT
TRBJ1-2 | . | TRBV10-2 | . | CASSEKGYGYTF | TGCGCCAGCAGTGAGAAGGGGTATGGCTACACCTTC
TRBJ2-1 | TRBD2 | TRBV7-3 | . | CASSPTGGGRNEQFF | TGTGCCAGCAGCCCGACTGGCGGGGGGAGGAATGAGCAGTTCTTC
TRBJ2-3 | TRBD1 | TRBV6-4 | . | CASSNRGDTQYF | TGTGCCAGCAGCAACAGGGGAGATACGCAGTATTTT
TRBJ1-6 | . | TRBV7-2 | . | CASSPNGGRSPLHF | TGTGCCAGCAGCCCTAACGGCGGGAGGTCACCCCTCCACTTT
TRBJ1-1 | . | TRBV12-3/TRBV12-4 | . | CASSFWGDTEAFF | TGTGCCAGCAGTTTTTGGGGGGACACTGAAGCTTTCTTT
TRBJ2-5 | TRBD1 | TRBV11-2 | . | CASSPTAGGWGETQYF | TGTGCCAGCAGCCCTACTGCAGGGGGCTGGGGAGAGACCCAGTACTTC
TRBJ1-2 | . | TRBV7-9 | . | CASSRGVNYGYTF | TGTGCCAGCAGCCGCGGGGTTAACTATGGCTACACCTTC
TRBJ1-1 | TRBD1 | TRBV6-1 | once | CASSKGQRGAEAFF | TGTGCCAGCAGCAAGGGACAGCGGGGGGCTGAAGCTTTCTTT
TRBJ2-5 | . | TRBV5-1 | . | CASSEQRAGVQETQYF | TGCGCCAGCTCCGAACAACGCGCGGGTGTCCAGGAGACCCAGTACTTC
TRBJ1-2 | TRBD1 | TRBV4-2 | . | CASSEDRDLGYTF | TGTGCCAGCAGCGAGGACAGGGATCTCGGCTACACCTTC
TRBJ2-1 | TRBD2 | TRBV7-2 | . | CATTAGGSSYNEQFF | TGTGCCACAACGGCGGGGGGGAGCTCCTACAATGAGCAGTTCTTC
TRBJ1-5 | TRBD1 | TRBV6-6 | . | CASSPHIGQGRDQPQHF | TGTGCCAGCAGTCCCCACATAGGACAGGGGCGAGATCAGCCCCAGCATTTT
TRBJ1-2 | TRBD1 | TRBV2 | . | CASSEAQGASGYTF | TGTGCCAGCAGTGAAGCACAGGGGGCAAGTGGCTACACCTTC
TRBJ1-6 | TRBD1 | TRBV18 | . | CASSPISGQENSPLHF | TGTGCCAGCTCACCGATCTCGGGACAGGAAAATTCACCCCTCCACTTT
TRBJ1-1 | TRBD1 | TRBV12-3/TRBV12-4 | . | CASSWTGGPEAFF | TGTGCCAGCAGTTGGACAGGGGGCCCTGAAGCTTTCTTT